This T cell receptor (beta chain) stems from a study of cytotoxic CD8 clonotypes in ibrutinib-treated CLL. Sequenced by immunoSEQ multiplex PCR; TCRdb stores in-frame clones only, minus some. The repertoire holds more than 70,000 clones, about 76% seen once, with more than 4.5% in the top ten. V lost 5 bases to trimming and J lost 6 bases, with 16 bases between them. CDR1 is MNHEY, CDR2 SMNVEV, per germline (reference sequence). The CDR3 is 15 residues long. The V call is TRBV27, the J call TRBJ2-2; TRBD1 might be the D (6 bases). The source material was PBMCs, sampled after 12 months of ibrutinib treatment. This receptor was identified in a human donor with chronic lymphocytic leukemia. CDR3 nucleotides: TGTGCCAGCAGTCCGACCGGGACATCCCCCGGGGAGCTGTTTTTT. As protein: CASSPTGTSPGELFF.